This record covers a single T cell receptor (beta chain). Its antigen is unidentified. The data were taken from a study of T cell responses to AZD1222 COVID-19 vaccine. As for the study in general: Second-dose schedules of about 4 or about 12 weeks were combined.

The CDR3 consists of 14 residues. Germline assignment: CDR1 SQVTM and CDR2 ANQGSEA. V trimming: 5 bases; J trimming: 2 bases; junction bases outside the gene matches: 2. General study results and limits: Sampled repertoires all dated from after the peak T cell response. In a largely white British group with more females than males, clonal diversity was possibly underestimated. Across the whole spike, CD4 TCRs peaked at regions 160-218 and 743-854.

Method: immunoSEQ multiplex PCR; TCRdb's copy keeps in-frame clones and lacks some. The data contain under 150,000 clones, approximately 90% of them singletons. The genes are TRBV29-1 and TRBJ2-5; 13 positions agree with TRBD2. Sequenced here: peripheral blood, sampled on day 0 of AZD1222 vaccination. This sequence originates from an adult in good health. This CDR3 reads CSVRLAGGQETQYF. The CDR3, as DNA: TGCAGCGTTCGACTAGCGGGAGGTCAAGAGACCCAGTACTTC. Using reference TRBV29-1 and TRBJ2-5 for the parts outside the CDR3, the full variable domain is SAVISQKPSRDICQRGTSLTIQCQVDSQVTMMFWYRQQPGQSLTLIATANQGSEATYESGFVIDKFPISRPNLTFSTLTVSNMSPEDSSIYLCSVRLAGGQETQYFGPGTRLLVL.